The clone carrying this TCR beta chain was seen at least ten times. Its specificity is unknown. MiXCR was run by TCRdb on the 5' RACE reads, yielding one entry per CDR3 protein. Among about 220,000 distinct CDR3 sequences listed, 6% to 8.5% were seen once. This sample was taken from a study of CD8 T cells in ankylosing spondylitis. The study's findings and limits: Within ankylosing spondylitis blood, a TCR beta motif made up of seven or eight highly homologous variants appeared to be characteristic.

Input material: blood, either unsorted or a sorted T cell fraction (not recorded which). The sequence was obtained from a male donor with ankylosing spondylitis.

For the CDR3, the DNA is TGTGCCAGCAGCCCCACTCGCAATCAGCCCCAGCATTTT. Protein: CASSPTRNQPQHF. The chain joins TRBV7-9 to TRBJ1-5, with unresolved D. This CDR3 spans 13 amino acids. Trimming stripped 5 bases from V and 2 bases from J, with 7 bases between. Germline V gene data show CDR1 as SEHNR and CDR2 as FQNEAQ (reference sequence). The full variable domain, with the rest looked up from reference TRBV7-9 and TRBJ1-5, is DTGVSQNPRHKITKRGQNVTFRCDPISEHNRLYWYRQTLGQGPEFLTYFQNEAQLEKSRLLSDRFSAERPKGSFSTLEIQRTEQGDSAMYLCASSPTRNQPQHFGDGTRLSIL.